One and the same sample provided the 32 T cell receptor beta chains below, sequenced in a study of blood T cell repertoires in COVID-19. The table came from immunoSEQ multiplex PCR; TCRdb's copy has only in-frame clones and leaves some out. The table lists under 200,000 clones, about 93% of them singletons. Sequences were obtained from peripheral blood. The receptors were gathered from a man between 45 and 60 years old with acute or convalescent COVID-19.

The chain is built from TRBV18 and TRBJ1-5; D is perhaps TRBD1 (5 bases). The CDR3 runs 14 residues. Trimming shortened V by 2 bases and J by 7 bases, and 12 bases separated the two germline ends. Germline V gives CDR1 KGHSH, CDR2 LQKENI. This chain's CDR3 is CASSPEGVGQPQHF. The DNA for the CDR3 is TGTGCCAGCTCACCAGAAGGGGTGGGCCAGCCCCAGCATTTT.

The rearrangement uses TRBV2 and TRBJ1-1, with D unresolved. Trimming took 1 base from V and 3 from J, leaving 12 bases between them. This CDR3 is built from 15 residues. CDR1 SNHLY and CDR2 FYNNEI come from the germline V gene. The CDR3 region is CASSEVGVVYTEAFF. CDR3 bases: TGTGCCAGCAGTGAAGTGGGAGTAGTATACACTGAAGCTTTCTTT.

The chain carries TRBV5-6 and TRBJ1-2; D is perhaps TRBD1 (5 bases). The CDR3 is 16 residues long. Per germline, CDR1 SGHDT and CDR2 YYEEEE. Trimming pared 2 bases from V and 2 bases from J, leaving 16 bases between. CDR3 protein: CASSLKRGGPNYGYTF. CDR3 sequence (DNA): TGTGCCAGCAGCTTAAAAAGGGGAGGCCCCAACTATGGCTACACCTTC.

V usage is TRBV28 and J usage is TRBJ2-7, with TRBD1 identical over 8 bases. Germline V lookup: CDR1 MDHEN, CDR2 SYDVKM. The CDR3 runs 13 residues. The ends lost 8 bases at V and 0 bases at J; junction bases unmatched: 3. DNA of the CDR3: TGTGCCAGCGCAGGGGGCGACTCCTACGAGCAGTACGTC. Its protein product is CASAGGDSYEQYV.

In nucleotides, the CDR3 is TGTGCCAGCAGCTCCCCCCCCGAGGACTATGGCTACACCTTC. Its protein is CASSSPPEDYGYTF. The J gene is TRBJ1-2, the V gene TRBV5-6; D is ambiguous. There are 14 residues in the CDR3. Per the germline V gene, CDR1 is SGHDT and CDR2 is YYEEEE. The V end lost 3 bases, the J end lost 3 bases, and 12 bases lay between the germline ends.

The V gene is TRBV5-1, the J gene TRBJ2-5, with a possible D match to TRBD2 (5 bases). In germline, CDR1 is SGHRS, CDR2 YFSETQ. V dropped 6 bases and J dropped 2 bases, with 14 bases sitting between them. This CDR3 has 14 residues. CDR3 region: CASTTSPGQETQYF. The CDR3 DNA reads TGCGCCAGCACCACATCACCGGGGCAAGAGACCCAGTACTTC.

The chain employs TRBV10-1 and TRBJ2-2; maybe TRBD1 (6 bases). The CDR3 sequence is 13 residues long. Germline V gene sequence: CDR1 WNHNN, CDR2 SYGVQD (reference sequence). The germline V and J ends were trimmed by 7 bases and 6 bases, with 12 bases remaining between them. CDR3 coding DNA: TGCGCCAGCAAAACAGGGTTCCCCGGGGAGCTGTTTTTT. This sequence encodes CASKTGFPGELFF.

This rearrangement joins TRBV13 to TRBJ2-7, with a weak D call TRBD1 (6 bases). V lost 0 bases and J lost 3, with 12 bases in between. Looked up from germline, CDR1 is PRHDT and CDR2 is FYEKMQ (reference sequence). The CDR3 runs 15 residues. The chain's CDR3 is CASSLGQGRFYEQYF. CDR3 nucleotide sequence: TGTGCCAGCAGCTTAGGCCAGGGGCGGTTCTACGAGCAGTACTTC.

The chain joins TRBV28 to TRBJ1-1; the match to TRBD1 covers 8 bases. After removal of 5 bases from V and 4 bases from J, the junction contained 6 bases not matched to a gene. The CDR3 is 14 amino acids. CDR1 and CDR2 from the germline V gene are MDHEN and SYDVKM. CDR3 sequence: CASSPGQGGTEAFF. Here the CDR3 DNA reads TGTGCCAGCAGTCCCGGACAGGGTGGCACTGAAGCTTTCTTT.

The rearrangement uses TRBV28 and TRBJ2-6; perhaps TRBD1 as D (5 bases). V lost 1 base and J lost 0, with 10 bases in between. The CDR3 consists of 17 residues. The germline gives CDR1 MDHEN, CDR2 SYDVKM. CDR3 in amino acids: CASSLSTANSGANVLTF. The CDR3 coding sequence is TGTGCCAGCAGTTTATCGACAGCAAACTCTGGGGCCAACGTCCTGACTTTC.

The rearrangement uses TRBV18 and TRBJ2-3, with 10 positions matching TRBD2. Germline CDR1 is KGHSH and CDR2 is LQKENI. V shed 5 bases, J shed 2 bases, and the junction held 7 bases outside the gene matches. This CDR3 is built from 16 residues. This CDR3 is CASSSFLAGDTDTQYF. The CDR3 DNA reads as TGTGCCAGCTCAAGTTTCCTAGCGGGGGACACAGATACGCAGTATTTT.

The chain is built from TRBV7-2 and TRBJ2-2; D ambiguous. Germline CDR1 and CDR2: SGHTA and FQGNSA. CDR3 length: 15 amino acids. V lost 2 bases and J lost 0, with 7 bases in between. The CDR3: CASSLQLTNTGELFF. In DNA form, the CDR3 reads TGTGCCAGCAGCTTACAACTGACGAACACCGGGGAGCTGTTTTTT.

This clone was counted a few times. The chain has TRBV19 and TRBJ1-5; the D is unclear. The germline V and J ends were trimmed by 3 bases and 4 bases, with 7 bases remaining between them. Germline V CDR1 and CDR2: LNHDA, SQIVND (reference sequence). The CDR3 is made up of 13 amino acids. The CDR3 DNA reads as TGTGCCAGTAGTATGGCGGAAAATCAGCCCCAGCATTTT. Translating gives CASSMAENQPQHF.

The chain is built from TRBV7-3 and TRBJ2-1; 10 nucleotides align to TRBD2. The germline V gene has CDR1 SGHTA and CDR2 FQGTGA. V trimming: 4 bases; J trimming: 0 bases; junction bases outside the gene matches: 15. The CDR3 spans 20 residues. The DNA of the CDR3 is TGTGCCAGCAGCTCACCAACTAGCGGGGCCCAATTGAGCTCCTACAATGAGCAGTTCTTC. It encodes CASSSPTSGAQLSSYNEQFF.

The V gene is TRBV19, the J gene TRBJ2-7, with 10 positions matching TRBD1. Germline values: CDR1 LNHDA, CDR2 SQIVND (reference sequence). There are 15 residues in the CDR3. Germline trimming cut 7 bases from V and 4 bases from J; bases unmatched to any gene: 10. CDR3 sequence (DNA): TGTGCCAGTAACCTCGTTGGGACAGGGGAGTACGAGCAGTACTTC. It encodes CASNLVGTGEYEQYF.

To note about this clone: A read error is possible here, since a much larger clone lies one base away. CDR3 amino acids: CASNLGMEYYEQYV. The CDR3 coding sequence is TGTGCCAGCAACTTGGGCATGGAGTATTACGAGCAGTACGTC. The chain is built from TRBV5-6 and TRBJ2-7; D ambiguous. The CDR3 sequence is 14 residues long. CDR1 and CDR2 from the germline V gene are SGHDT and YYEEEE.

The V call is TRBV11-2, the J call TRBJ2-1, with D possibly matching TRBD2 (6 bases). The germline V gene encodes CDR1 SGHAT and CDR2 FQNNGV. The CDR3 consists of 15 residues. V lost 2 bases to trimming and J lost 1 base, with 9 bases between them. The CDR3 region has the DNA TGTGCCAGCAGCTTACGAGGGACTTCCTACAATGAGCAGTTCTTC. This codes for CASSLRGTSYNEQFF.

The chain uses TRBV6-4 and TRBJ2-2; D is unresolved. V was cut by 4 bases and J by 2 bases, with 8 bases left in between. The CDR3 covers 14 residues. Germline V CDR1 and CDR2: MRHNA, SNTAGT. The CDR3 loop is CASSVGGNTGELFF. As DNA, the CDR3 is TGTGCCAGCAGTGTCGGCGGCAACACCGGGGAGCTGTTTTTT.

The count of this clone is one. The chain recombines TRBV4-1 with TRBJ1-4; D call uncertain. Germline V gene lookup returns CDR1 MGHRA and CDR2 YSYEKL. Trimming cost V 8 bases and J 8 bases, with 15 bases left between them. This CDR3 contains 13 residues. The CDR3 protein is CASRTGKEEKLFF. The CDR3, as DNA: TGCGCCAGCCGGACGGGGAAAGAAGAAAAACTGTTTTTT.

The chain has TRBV3-1 (or the pseudogene TRBV3-2) and TRBJ2-5; TRBD2 is a possible D gene (5 bases). V was shortened by 6 bases and J by 7 bases, with 12 bases between the two germline ends. CDR3 length: 12 amino acids. Germline lookup yields CDR1 LGHDT and CDR2 YNNKEL (reference sequence). This chain's CDR3 is CASRLESGTQYF. Written as DNA, the CDR3 is TGTGCCAGCAGACTTGAGAGCGGGACCCAGTACTTC.

The rearrangement links TRBV7-2 to TRBJ2-1; the D is unclear. CDR1 SGHTA and CDR2 FQGNSA come from the germline V gene. Between the trimmed V and J ends, which lost 5 bases and 4 bases, there was a span of 6 bases. The CDR3 has 12 residues. The CDR3 nucleotides are TGTGCCAGCAGCCTCACATACAATGAGCAGTTCTTC. Translated: CASSLTYNEQFF.

The V gene is TRBV28, the J gene TRBJ1-2; the D gene is possibly TRBD1 (5 bases). CDR3 size: 13 residues. V lost 3 bases, J lost 6 bases, and 11 bases lay in between. CDR1 and CDR2 (germline): MDHEN, SYDVKM. This CDR3 reads CASSFGGANGYTF. Here the CDR3 DNA reads TGTGCCAGCAGTTTTGGTGGGGCCAATGGCTACACCTTC.

The chain uses TRBV28 and TRBJ1-3; D call uncertain. V dropped 10 bases and J dropped 0 bases, with 16 bases sitting between them. CDR1 is MDHEN, CDR2 SYDVKM, per germline. CDR3 length: 15 amino acids. CDR3 bases: TGTGCCACCTCTACCCACAGAGTCTCTGGAAACACCATATATTTT. Protein: CATSTHRVSGNTIYF.

The rearrangement joins TRBV5-5 to TRBJ2-7; 8 bases line up with TRBD2. The CDR3 length is 14 residues. CDR1 SGHKS and CDR2 YYEKEE come from the germline V gene (reference sequence). The trim removed 7 bases at V and 3 bases at J, leaving 9 bases unmatched. CDR3 DNA sequence: TGTGCCAGCCGCGTAACCAGCGGGAGCTACGAGCAGTACTTC. Its translation: CASRVTSGSYEQYF.

This clone appeared a single time. The J gene is TRBJ2-4, the V gene TRBV27; possibly TRBD2 for D (5 bases). V gave up 5 bases and J gave up 2 bases, with 19 bases separating them. Germline CDR1 reads MNHEY; CDR2 reads SMNVEV (reference sequence). The CDR3 spans 17 residues. The DNA for the CDR3 is TGTGCCAGCAGTCGTGAGGGAGCGATGATAACCAAAAACATTCAGTACTTC. Its protein product is CASSREGAMITKNIQYF.

The gene calls are TRBV27 and TRBJ2-1, with 13 bases matching TRBD2. Unmatched junction bases numbered 7, after V lost 5 bases and J lost 9 bases. Germline loops: CDR1 MNHEY, CDR2 SMNVEV (reference sequence). The CDR3 sequence is 15 residues long. The CDR3 here is CASSPGLAGMVEQFF. CDR3 bases: TGTGCCAGCAGTCCGGGACTAGCGGGAATGGTTGAGCAGTTCTTC.

The chain joins TRBV5-4 to TRBJ2-2; 9 bases agree with TRBD2. This CDR3 has 18 residues. Trimming removed 4 bases from V and 6 bases from J; junction bases left unmatched: 16. The germline V gene has CDR1 SGHNT and CDR2 YYREEE (reference sequence). The DNA for the CDR3 is TGTGCCAGCAGCCCGCCCCCAGGAAGCGGGGGGAGAGCCGGGGAGCTGTTTTTT. Translated, it gives CASSPPPGSGGRAGELFF.

Comments on this clone: Compared with germline, one end of the junction differs, possibly owing to a read error. V is TRBV7-7 and J is TRBJ2-1, with 7 positions matching TRBD1. The CDR3 runs to 15 residues. Germline CDR1 reads SSHAT; CDR2 reads FNYEAQ (reference sequence). CDR3 sequence (DNA): TGTGCTAGCAGTTTGGGGACAGAGGGGTACAATGAGCAGTTCTTC. Amino acids: CASSLGTEGYNEQFF.

This chain connects TRBV28 to TRBJ2-1, with 7 bases that match TRBD2. With 2 bases clipped from V and 0 bases from J, the junction kept 10 bases outside the gene matches. CDR3 length: 18 residues. From germline, CDR1 is MDHEN and CDR2 SYDVKM. The CDR3: CASSLPGAGATSYNEQFF. CDR3 nucleotides: TGTGCCAGCAGTTTACCCGGCGCGGGAGCAACCTCCTACAATGAGCAGTTCTTC.

This chain connects TRBV5-1 to TRBJ1-1, with D unclear. The V gene's germline CDR1 is SGHRS and CDR2 YFSETQ. Trimming cost V 0 bases and J 9 bases, with 15 bases left between them. The CDR3 spans 14 residues. In DNA, the CDR3 is TGCGCCAGCAGCTTGGGGCCGCCTGAGGTGAAAGCTTTCTTT. It translates to CASSLGPPEVKAFF. The full variable domain, with the rest looked up from reference TRBV5-1 and TRBJ1-1, is KAGVTQTPRYLIKTRGQQVTLSCSPISGHRSVSWYQQTPGQGLQFLFEYFSETQRNKGNFPGRFSGRQFSNSRSEMNVSTLELGDSALYLCASSLGPPEVKAFFGQGTRLTVV.

CDR3 region: CASSLVRDREAFF. The CDR3 DNA follows: TGTGCCAGCAGCTTAGTCCGGGACAGGGAAGCTTTCTTT. This chain connects TRBV7-2 to TRBJ1-1; 8 positions agree with TRBD1. CDR1 is SGHTA, CDR2 FQGNSA, per germline. The ends lost 1 base at V and 8 bases at J; junction bases unmatched: 3. The CDR3 is made up of 13 amino acids. The full variable domain, completed using reference TRBV7-2 and TRBJ1-1, is GAGVSQSPSNKVTEKGKDVELRCDPISGHTALYWYRQSLGQGLEFLIYFQGNSAPDKSGLPSDRFSAERTGGSVSTLTIQRTQQEDSAVYLCASSLVRDREAFFGQGTRLTVV.

J is TRBJ1-4 and V is TRBV15; possibly TRBD1 for D (6 bases). V lost 8 bases and J lost 2, with 18 bases in between. CDR3 length: 16 amino acids. Germline V CDR1 and CDR2: LNHNV, YYDKDF (reference sequence). CDR3 coding DNA: TGTGCCACCTCTCTTCACAGGGTAAAGACTAATGAAAAACTGTTTTTT. Translating it yields CATSLHRVKTNEKLFF.